The clone carrying this T cell receptor beta chain has just a few counts. Antigen specificity is unknown. The data stem from a study of post-analysis software for immune sequencing data. Study-level results: Comparison of patients with controls showed 4 to 6 TRBV segments more frequent in patients, TRBV5-6, TRBV5-1 and TRBV20-1 among them.

Every TCR beta cDNA library bore unique molecular identifiers. TCRdb analysed the PCR reads with MiXCR anew, one entry per CDR3 protein. This repertoire shows approximately 350,000 distinct CDR3 sequences, around a third found once; its top ten account for around an eighth. The germline gives CDR1 MNHNY, CDR2 SVGAGI (reference sequence). This CDR3 contains 16 residues. V lost 5 bases and J lost 0; bases outside the gene matches: 6. Sequences were obtained from blood. J is TRBJ1-2 and V is TRBV6-6; 10 positions match TRBD1. The clonotype originates from a girl aged 10-17 years with multiple sclerosis. CDR3 nucleotides: TGTGCCAGCAGTATAACGGGACAGGGGACTAACTATGGCTACACCTTC. This sequence encodes CASSITGQGTNYGYTF.